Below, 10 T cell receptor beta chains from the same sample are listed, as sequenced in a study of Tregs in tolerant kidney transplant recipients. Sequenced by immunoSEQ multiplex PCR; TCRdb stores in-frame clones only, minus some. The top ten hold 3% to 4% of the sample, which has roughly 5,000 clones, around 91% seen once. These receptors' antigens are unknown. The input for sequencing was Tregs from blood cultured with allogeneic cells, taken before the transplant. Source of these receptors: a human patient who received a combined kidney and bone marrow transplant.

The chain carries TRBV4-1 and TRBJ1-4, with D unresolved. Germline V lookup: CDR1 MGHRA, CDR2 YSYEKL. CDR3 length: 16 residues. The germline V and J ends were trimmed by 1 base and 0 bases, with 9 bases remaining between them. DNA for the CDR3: TGCGCCAGCAGCCAAGGATTGGCTACAACTAATGAAAAACTGTTTTTT. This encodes CASSQGLATTNEKLFF.

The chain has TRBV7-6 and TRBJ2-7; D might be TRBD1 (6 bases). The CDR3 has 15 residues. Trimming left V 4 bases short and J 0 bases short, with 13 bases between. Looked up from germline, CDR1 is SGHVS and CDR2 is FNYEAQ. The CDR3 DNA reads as TGTGCCAGCAGCTCGACAGGATCCCCCTCCTACGAGCAGTACTTC. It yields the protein CASSSTGSPSYEQYF.

The chain's CDR3 is CSARDIEQFF. The CDR3 nucleotides read TGCAGTGCTAGAGATATTGAGCAGTTCTTC. The chain links TRBV20-1 to TRBJ2-1, with D uncertain. This CDR3 comprises 10 residues. Per the germline V gene, CDR1 is DFQATT and CDR2 is SNEGSKA (reference sequence). Trimming cost V 0 bases and J 9 bases, with 3 bases left between them.

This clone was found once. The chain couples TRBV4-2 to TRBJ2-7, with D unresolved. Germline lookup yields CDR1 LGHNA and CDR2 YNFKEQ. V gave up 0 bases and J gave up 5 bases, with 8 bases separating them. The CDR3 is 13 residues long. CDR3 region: CASSQESRDEQYF. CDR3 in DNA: TGTGCCAGCAGCCAAGAAAGCCGGGACGAGCAGTACTTC.

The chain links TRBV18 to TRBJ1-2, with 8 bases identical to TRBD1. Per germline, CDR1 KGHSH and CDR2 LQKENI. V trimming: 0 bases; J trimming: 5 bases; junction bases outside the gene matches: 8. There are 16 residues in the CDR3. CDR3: CASSPPRTGMEYGYTF. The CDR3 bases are TGTGCCAGCTCACCACCCCGGACAGGGATGGAGTATGGCTACACCTTC.

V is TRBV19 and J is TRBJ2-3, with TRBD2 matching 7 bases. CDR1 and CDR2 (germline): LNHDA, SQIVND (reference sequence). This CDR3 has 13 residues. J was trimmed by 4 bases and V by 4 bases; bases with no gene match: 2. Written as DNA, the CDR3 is TGTGCCAGTAGTAGCCGGGGGGCAGATACGCAGTATTTT. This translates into CASSSRGADTQYF.

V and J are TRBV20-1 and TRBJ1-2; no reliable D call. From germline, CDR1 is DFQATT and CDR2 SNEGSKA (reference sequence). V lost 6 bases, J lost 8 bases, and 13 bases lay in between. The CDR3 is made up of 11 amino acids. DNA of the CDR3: TGCAGTGCCACCGGGCCCCGGGGCTACACCTTC. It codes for CSATGPRGYTF.

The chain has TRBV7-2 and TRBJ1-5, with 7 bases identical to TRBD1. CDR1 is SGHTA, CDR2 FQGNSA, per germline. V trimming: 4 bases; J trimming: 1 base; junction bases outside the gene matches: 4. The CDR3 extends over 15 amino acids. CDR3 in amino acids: CASSSRQGSNQPQHF. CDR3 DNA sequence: TGTGCCAGCAGCTCTAGACAGGGAAGCAATCAGCCCCAGCATTTT.

The chain's CDR3 is CASSIWRADRSGNTIYF. The CDR3 coding sequence is TGTGCCAGTAGTATTTGGCGGGCAGATCGATCTGGAAACACCATATATTTT. This rearrangement joins TRBV19 to TRBJ1-3; D not certain. The CDR3 length is 17 residues. The V gene's germline CDR1 is LNHDA and CDR2 SQIVND (reference sequence). With 3 bases removed from V and 1 base from J, the gap between germline ends came to 16 bases. The complete variable domain, with remaining parts taken from reference TRBV19 and TRBJ1-3, reads DGGITQSPKYLFRKEGQNVTLSCEQNLNHDAMYWYRQDPGQGLRLIYYSQIVNDFQKGDIAEGYSVSREKKESFPLTVTSAQKNPTAFYLCASSIWRADRSGNTIYFGEGSWLTVV.

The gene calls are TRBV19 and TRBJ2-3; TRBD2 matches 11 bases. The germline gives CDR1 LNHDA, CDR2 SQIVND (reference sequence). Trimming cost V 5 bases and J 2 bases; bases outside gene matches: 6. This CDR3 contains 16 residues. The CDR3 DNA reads TGTGCCAGTAGTGCTCGACTAGCGGGGAACACAGATACGCAGTATTTT. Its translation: CASSARLAGNTDTQYF.